This passage covers 6 T cell receptor beta chains from one sample sequenced in a study of cytomegalovirus exposure and HLA in healthy donors. PCR was performed using 60 Vbeta and 13 Jbeta primers. Sequencing used immunoSEQ multiplex PCR; TCRdb keeps in-frame clones, though not all of them. This sample contains 90,000 to 150,000 clones. Sequencing input: PBMCs. Source of these receptors: a man aged 18-30 years in good health and CMV-seronegative.

The chain couples TRBV9 to TRBJ1-2; no clear D gene. Between the trimmed V and J ends, which lost 4 bases and 3 bases, there was a span of 10 bases. The CDR3 is 13 residues long. Germline V gene lookup returns CDR1 SGDLS and CDR2 YYNGEE. CDR3 nucleotide sequence: TGTGCCAGCAGCCCGTATACGGACTATGGCTACACCTTC. The encoded protein is CASSPYTDYGYTF.

This chain connects TRBV2 to TRBJ1-5, with D uncertain. V was pared by 2 bases and J by 1 base, with 9 bases between. CDR3 length: 15 amino acids. Germline V CDR1 and CDR2: SNHLY, FYNNEI. The CDR3 loop reads CASSERSVSNQPQHF. CDR3 DNA: TGTGCCAGCAGTGAAAGATCGGTCAGCAATCAGCCCCAGCATTTT.

A remark on this clone: The junction and the germline gene differ at one end; a read error may be behind it. This chain connects TRBV7-7 to TRBJ2-2; D unclear. The CDR3 has 13 residues. CDR1 is SSHAT and CDR2 is FNYEAQ in the germline V gene (reference sequence). CDR3 in amino acids: CASSFCSCGELFF. CDR3 sequence (DNA): TGTGCTAGCAGCTTCTGTAGTTGCGGGGAGCTGTTTTTT. The entire variable domain, with the rest obtained from reference TRBV7-7 and TRBJ2-2, is as follows: GAGVSQSPRYKVTKRGQDVTLRCDPISSHATLYWYQQALGQGPEFLTYFNYEAQPDKSGLPSDRFSAERPEGSISTLTIQRTEQRDSAMYRCASSFCSCGELFFGEGSRLTVL.

The chain combines TRBV4-1 with TRBJ2-7, with TRBD2 matching 7 bases. With 6 bases clipped from V and 0 bases from J, the junction kept 8 bases outside the gene matches. Germline V gene data show CDR1 as MGHRA and CDR2 as YSYEKL. The CDR3 contains 15 residues. The CDR3 bases are TGCGCCAGCAGGTTTTTGGGAGGGAGCTCCTACGAGCAGTACTTC. Amino acids: CASRFLGGSSYEQYF.

The chain uses TRBV7-9 and TRBJ2-5, with no clear D. This CDR3 contains 16 residues. Trimming cost V 1 base and J 1 base, with 13 bases left between them. Germline CDR1 reads SEHNR; CDR2 reads FQNEAQ (reference sequence). This chain's CDR3 is CASSLGTLGTQETQYF. The CDR3, as DNA: TGTGCCAGCAGCTTAGGCACCCTAGGCACCCAAGAGACCCAGTACTTC.

The chain couples TRBV11-2 to TRBJ2-1; 11 bases match TRBD2. Germline CDR1 SGHAT, CDR2 FQNNGV. V shed 5 bases, J shed 4 bases, and the junction held 7 bases outside the gene matches. CDR3 length equals 16 residues. CDR3 coding DNA: TGTGCCAGCAGCCTTGTAGCGGGAGGGAGTTACAATGAGCAGTTCTTC. It encodes CASSLVAGGSYNEQFF.